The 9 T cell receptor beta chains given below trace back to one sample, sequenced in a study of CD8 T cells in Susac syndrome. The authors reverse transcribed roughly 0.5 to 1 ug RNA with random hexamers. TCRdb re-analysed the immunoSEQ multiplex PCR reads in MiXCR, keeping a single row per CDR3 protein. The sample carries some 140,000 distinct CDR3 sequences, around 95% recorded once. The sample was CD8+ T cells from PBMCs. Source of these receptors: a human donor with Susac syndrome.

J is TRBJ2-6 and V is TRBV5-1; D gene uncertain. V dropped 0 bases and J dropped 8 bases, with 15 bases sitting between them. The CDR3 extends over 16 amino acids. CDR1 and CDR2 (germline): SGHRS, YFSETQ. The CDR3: CASSLVTSAQTNVLTF. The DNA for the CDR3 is TGCGCCAGCAGCTTGGTAACGTCGGCCCAAACCAACGTCCTGACTTTC.

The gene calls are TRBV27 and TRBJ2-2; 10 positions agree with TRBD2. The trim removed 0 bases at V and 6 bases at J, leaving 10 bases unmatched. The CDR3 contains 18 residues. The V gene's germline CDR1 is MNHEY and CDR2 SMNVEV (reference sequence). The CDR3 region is CASSLSPSGSLAAGELFF. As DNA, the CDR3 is TGTGCCAGCAGTTTATCGCCTAGCGGGAGTTTAGCGGCCGGGGAGCTGTTTTTT.

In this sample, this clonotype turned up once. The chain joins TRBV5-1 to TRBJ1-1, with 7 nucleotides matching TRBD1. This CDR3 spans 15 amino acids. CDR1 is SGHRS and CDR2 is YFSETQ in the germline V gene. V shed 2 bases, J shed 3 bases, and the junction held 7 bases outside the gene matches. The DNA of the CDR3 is TGCGCCAGCAGCTTTCAACAGGGGTTGGACACTGAAGCTTTCTTT. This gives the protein CASSFQQGLDTEAFF.

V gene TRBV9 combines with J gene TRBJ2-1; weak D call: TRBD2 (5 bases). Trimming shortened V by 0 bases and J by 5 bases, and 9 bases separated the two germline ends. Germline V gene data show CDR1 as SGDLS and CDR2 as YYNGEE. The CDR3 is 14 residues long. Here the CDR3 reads CASSVAGGHNEQFF. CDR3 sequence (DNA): TGTGCCAGCAGCGTAGCTGGAGGACACAATGAGCAGTTCTTC. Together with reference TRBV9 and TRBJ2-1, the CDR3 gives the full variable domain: DSGVTQTPKHLITATGQRVTLRCSPRSGDLSVYWYQQSLDQGLQFLIQYYNGEERAKGNILERFSAQQFPDLHSELNLSSLELGDSALYFCASSVAGGHNEQFFGPGTRLTVL.

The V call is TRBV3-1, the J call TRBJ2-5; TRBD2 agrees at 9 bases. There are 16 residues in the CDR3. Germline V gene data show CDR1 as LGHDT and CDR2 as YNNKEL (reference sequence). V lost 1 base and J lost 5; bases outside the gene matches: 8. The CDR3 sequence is CASSQALRGRGETQYF. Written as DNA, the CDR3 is TGTGCCAGCAGCCAAGCGCTGCGCGGGAGGGGTGAGACCCAGTACTTC.

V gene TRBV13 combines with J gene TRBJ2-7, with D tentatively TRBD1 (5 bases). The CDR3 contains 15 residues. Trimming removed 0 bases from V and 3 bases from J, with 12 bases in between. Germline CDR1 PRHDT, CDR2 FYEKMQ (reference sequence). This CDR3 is CASSLGAGQIYEQYF. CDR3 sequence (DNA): TGTGCCAGCAGCTTAGGGGCAGGGCAGATCTACGAGCAGTACTTC.

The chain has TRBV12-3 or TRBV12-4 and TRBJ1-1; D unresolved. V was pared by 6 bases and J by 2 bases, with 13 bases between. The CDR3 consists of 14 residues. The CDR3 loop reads CASRLQGPNTEAFF. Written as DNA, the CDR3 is TGTGCCAGCAGACTACAAGGACCTAACACTGAAGCTTTCTTT.

The CDR3 DNA sequence: TGTGCCACCGCAAGGGGCGTTTGGGTTTTCTTT. Its translation: CATARGVWVFF. The chain is built from TRBV6-1 and TRBJ1-1; a possible D gene is TRBD1 (5 bases). V was cut by 10 bases and J by 13 bases, with 19 bases left in between. The germline V gene has CDR1 MNHNS and CDR2 SASEGT. This CDR3 is built from 11 residues.

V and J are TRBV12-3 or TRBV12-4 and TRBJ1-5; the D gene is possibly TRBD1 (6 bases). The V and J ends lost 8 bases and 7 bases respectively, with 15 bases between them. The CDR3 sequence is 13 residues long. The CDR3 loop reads CASAQGIEQPQHF. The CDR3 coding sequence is TGTGCCAGCGCCCAGGGGATTGAGCAGCCCCAGCATTTT.